The 18 T cell receptor beta chains listed next were all sequenced from one sample in a study of identifying expanded T cells in peripheral blood. The protocol was immunoSEQ multiplex PCR, while the TCRdb copy is restricted to in-frame clones and leaves out a portion. The sample lists 85,000 to 100,000 clones, approximately 89% occurring once. Sequenced: blood. The receptors here all came from a person aged 18 to 70 in good health.

This clone was detected once. The chain combines TRBV29-1 with TRBJ1-1; 7 bases align to TRBD1. The CDR3 spans 16 residues. V lost 6 bases to trimming and J lost 0 bases; unmatched junction nucleotides: 13. The germline gives CDR1 SQVTM, CDR2 ANQGSEA. CDR3 bases: TGCAGCGTCCTGACCGACGGGACAGACATGAACACTGAAGCTTTCTTT. It translates to CSVLTDGTDMNTEAFF.

This rearrangement joins TRBV5-6 to TRBJ2-7, with TRBD1 as a possible D gene (5 bases). The V end was cut by 2 bases, the J end by 0 bases, with 9 bases between. The CDR3 extends over 14 amino acids. CDR1 and CDR2 (germline): SGHDT, YYEEEE. The chain's CDR3 is CASSFTGFSYEQYF. The CDR3 DNA follows: TGTGCCAGCAGCTTTACAGGATTCTCCTACGAGCAGTACTTC.

V is TRBV19 and J is TRBJ1-4; D is unresolved. The germline CDR1 and CDR2 sequences are LNHDA and SQIVND (reference sequence). The CDR3 loop spans 18 amino acids. Trimming cost V 4 bases and J 0 bases, with 18 bases left between them. The CDR3 DNA reads TGTGCCAGTAGTAGGAAAAGCGTAGCGCAAGCAACTAATGAAAAACTGTTTTTT. Translated, it gives CASSRKSVAQATNEKLFF.

This chain uses TRBV6-6 with TRBJ2-3; 7 positions agree with TRBD1. J was trimmed by 2 bases and V by 6 bases; bases with no gene match: 11. This CDR3 comprises 16 residues. Germline CDR1 and CDR2: MNHNY and SVGAGI (reference sequence). CDR3 sequence: CASSNPGTAHTDTQYF. The CDR3 nucleotides read TGTGCCAGCAGCAATCCCGGGACAGCCCACACAGATACGCAGTATTTT.

J is TRBJ2-7 and V is TRBV4-3; no clear D gene. Per germline, CDR1 LGHNA and CDR2 YSLEER. This CDR3 has 15 amino acids. Trimming shortened V by 1 base and J by 2 bases, and 12 bases separated the two germline ends. The CDR3 DNA follows: TGCGCCAGCAGCCAAGGAAGCCACACGACCTACGAGCAGTACTTC. Translating it yields CASSQGSHTTYEQYF.

CDR3 in DNA: TGTGCCAGCAGCTCCAACACAGATACGCAGTATTTT. Amino acid sequence: CASSSNTDTQYF. The chain combines TRBV7-2 with TRBJ2-3; D not certain. This CDR3 spans 12 amino acids. Trimming pared 4 bases from V and 2 bases from J, leaving 4 bases between. The germline gives CDR1 SGHTA, CDR2 FQGNSA.

This clone was counted a single time. Written as DNA, the CDR3 is TGTGCCAGCAGCTCCGGGGAGGCAAACACCATATATTTT. Protein product: CASSSGEANTIYF. The chain couples TRBV7-7 to TRBJ1-3; the D is unclear. The CDR3 is 13 amino acids. V lost 4 bases and J lost 6, with 10 bases in between. Germline assignment: CDR1 SSHAT and CDR2 FNYEAQ (reference sequence). Supplemented by reference TRBV7-7 and TRBJ1-3, the full variable domain reads GAGVSQSPRYKVTKRGQDVTLRCDPISSHATLYWYQQALGQGPEFLTYFNYEAQPDKSGLPSDRFSAERPEGSISTLTIQRTEQRDSAMYRCASSSGEANTIYFGEGSWLTVV.

The chain combines TRBV5-6 with TRBJ1-5, with D hard to call. CDR3 length: 13 residues. From germline, CDR1 is SGHDT and CDR2 YYEEEE. Trimming left V 0 bases short and J 4 bases short, with 5 bases between. CDR3 sequence reads: CASSLEQNQPQHF. The CDR3, as DNA: TGTGCCAGCAGCTTGGAGCAGAATCAGCCCCAGCATTTT.

This chain links TRBV28 with TRBJ1-2; TRBD1 agrees at 7 bases. This CDR3 has 13 residues. The germline gives CDR1 MDHEN, CDR2 SYDVKM. J lost 5 bases, V lost 5 bases, and 5 bases had no gene match. The CDR3 DNA reads as TGTGCCAGCAGTCGGACAGGTCTTTATGGCTACACCTTC. This sequence encodes CASSRTGLYGYTF.

This sequence joins TRBV28 and TRBJ1-1; no clear D gene. There are 14 residues in the CDR3. V was pared by 3 bases and J by 1 base, with 9 bases between. Germline CDR1 MDHEN, CDR2 SYDVKM. The CDR3 bases are TGTGCCAGCAGTTTGAGAAGGGAGAACACTGAAGCTTTCTTT. Amino acid sequence: CASSLRRENTEAFF.

The V gene is TRBV7-2, the J gene TRBJ1-5; TRBD1 aligns across 7 bases. Germline loops: CDR1 SGHTA, CDR2 FQGNSA. This CDR3 region has 18 residues. V was clipped by 6 bases and J by 0 bases; unmatched bases: 14. CDR3 sequence reads: CASSPPGQPRNSNQPQHF. The CDR3 DNA sequence: TGTGCCAGCAGTCCCCCGGGACAGCCTCGTAATAGCAATCAGCCCCAGCATTTT.

The V call is TRBV11-3, the J call TRBJ2-2; D is unresolved. V dropped 2 bases and J dropped 1 base, with 14 bases sitting between them. Germline V gene data show CDR1 as SGHNT and CDR2 as YENEEA. The CDR3 length is 17 residues. The CDR3 nucleotides read TGTGCCAGCAGCTTAACGGCCAGTACCAGGAACACCGGGGAGCTGTTTTTT. Its protein product is CASSLTASTRNTGELFF.

The chain recombines TRBV28 with TRBJ1-2; TRBD1 agrees at 7 bases. The germline gives CDR1 MDHEN, CDR2 SYDVKM. There are 14 residues in the CDR3. V shed 2 bases and J 8 bases; nucleotides not matched to a gene: 8. CDR3 bases: TGTGCCAGCAGTTTAAGTCAGGGGGAAGAGGGCTACACCTTC. It translates to CASSLSQGEEGYTF.

The chain recombines TRBV27 with TRBJ1-5; 7 bases line up with TRBD1. After removal of 7 bases from V and 1 base from J, the junction contained 4 bases not matched to a gene. The CDR3 is 14 amino acids. CDR1 is MNHEY, CDR2 SMNVEV, per germline (reference sequence). CDR3 amino acids: CASTVRGSNQPQHF. CDR3 bases: TGTGCCAGCACGGTCAGGGGGAGCAATCAGCCCCAGCATTTT.

The chain uses TRBV14 and TRBJ2-5; D is undetermined. The V end lost 0 bases, the J end lost 0 bases, and 2 bases lay between the germline ends. The CDR3 loop spans 13 amino acids. The V gene's germline CDR1 is SGHDN and CDR2 FVKESK. CDR3 in DNA: TGTGCCAGCAGCCAAGAGTACCAAGAGACCCAGTACTTC. Translation gives CASSQEYQETQYF.

The rearrangement joins TRBV5-4 to TRBJ1-6; D unclear. V dropped 0 bases and J dropped 10 bases, with 14 bases sitting between them. Germline V gene data show CDR1 as SGHNT and CDR2 as YYREEE (reference sequence). This CDR3 has 15 residues. Written as DNA, the CDR3 is TGTGCCAGCAGCTTGGATTGGGGTAGTGGATCACCCCTCCACTTT. It translates to CASSLDWGSGSPLHF.

The V gene is TRBV5-4, the J gene TRBJ1-1, with 10 bases that match TRBD1. This CDR3 contains 14 residues. V trimming: 5 bases; J trimming: 3 bases; junction bases outside the gene matches: 4. Per the germline V gene, CDR1 is SGHNT and CDR2 is YYREEE (reference sequence). The CDR3 nucleotides read TGTGCCAGCAGGACAGGGGGCAAGGACACTGAAGCTTTCTTT. Translation gives CASRTGGKDTEAFF. Full variable domain (missing parts from reference TRBV5-4 and TRBJ1-1): ETGVTQSPTHLIKTRGQQVTLRCSSQSGHNTVSWYQQALGQGPQFIFQYYREEENGRGNFPPRFSGLQFPNYSSELNVNALELDDSALYLCASRTGGKDTEAFFGQGTRLTVV.

The genes are TRBV10-3 and TRBJ2-5; D is uncertain. The J call could be wrong; TRBJ2-7 is a better fit for the DNA end. The CDR3 is 14 residues long. Germline V gives CDR1 ENHRY, CDR2 SYGVKD. The CDR3 DNA follows: TGTGCCATCAGTGATGGTCCTGGCGGCTACGAGCAGTACTTC. This sequence encodes CAISDGPGGYEQYF.